This T cell receptor (beta chain) was captured in a study of T cells in Graves' hyperthyroidism and ophthalmopathy. The study, taken as a whole, reports: Model predictions of ophthalmopathy came a median 6.5 months before onset. Peripheral blood also featured most of the thyroid clonotypes expanded above 0.001.

Across 18 months, stable Graves' hyperthyroidism was marked by no progression to ophthalmopathy. Isolation of PBMCs was performed on about 9.9 ml fresh peripheral blood. In this sample, this clonotype turned up many times. Its antigen remains unknown. RNA transcripts served as the template for amplifying TCR beta CDR3 regions. The TCR CDR3 was amplified in a first-round RT-PCR using the HTBI primer set. TCRdb passed the multiplex PCR reads through MiXCR, listing each CDR3 protein once. The data show 300,000 to 500,000 distinct CDR3 sequences, about 15% seen once. The trim removed 6 bases at V and 0 bases at J, leaving 3 bases unmatched. Germline CDR1 and CDR2: MNHEY and SMNVEV (reference sequence). The CDR3 runs to 14 residues.

This sequence joins TRBV27 and TRBJ2-7, with 9 nucleotides matching TRBD1. Sequencing input: blood. This receptor was obtained from a woman younger than 45 with Graves' hyperthyroidism. The CDR3 protein is CASRPTGGSYEQYF. The CDR3 DNA sequence: TGTGCCAGCAGACCGACAGGGGGCTCCTACGAGCAGTACTTC.